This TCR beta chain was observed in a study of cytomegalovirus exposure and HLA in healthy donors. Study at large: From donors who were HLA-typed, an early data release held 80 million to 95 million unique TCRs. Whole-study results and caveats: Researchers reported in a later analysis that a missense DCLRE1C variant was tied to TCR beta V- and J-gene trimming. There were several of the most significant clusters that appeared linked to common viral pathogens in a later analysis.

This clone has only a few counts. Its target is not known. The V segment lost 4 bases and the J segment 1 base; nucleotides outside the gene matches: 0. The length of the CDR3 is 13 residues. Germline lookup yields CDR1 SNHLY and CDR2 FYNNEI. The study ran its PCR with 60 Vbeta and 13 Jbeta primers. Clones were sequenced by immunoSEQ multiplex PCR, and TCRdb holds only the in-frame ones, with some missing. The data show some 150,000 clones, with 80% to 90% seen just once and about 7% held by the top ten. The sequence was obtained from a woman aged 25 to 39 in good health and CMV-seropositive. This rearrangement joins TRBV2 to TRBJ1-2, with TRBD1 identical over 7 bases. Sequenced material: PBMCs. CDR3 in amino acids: CASSGQGNYGYTF. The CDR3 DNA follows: TGTGCCAGCAGTGGACAGGGTAACTATGGCTACACCTTC.